This T cell receptor beta chain was documented in a study of metastatic and nonmetastatic thyroid tumors. Study summary: Repertoires from blood and tumor or nodule tissue of malignant and benign thyroid patients were compared.

Overall study findings and caveats: Patients with malignant thyroid tumors reportedly had significantly higher TCR beta diversity than those with benign nodules, in blood and tumor.

The germline V gene encodes CDR1 LNHDA and CDR2 SQIVND (reference sequence). The CDR3 has 15 amino acids. Unmatched junction bases numbered 5, after V lost 4 bases and J lost 3 bases. No treatment of any kind had been given to any patient before thyroid surgery. This clone was picked up many times. Its antigen remains unidentified. In the study's own analysis: The study's classifier, a distant-metastasis tool for papillary thyroid cancer, was built using CDR3 differences across clinicopathological groups. Using MiXCR, TCRdb re-called clones from the PCR reads. The V and J calls reflect TCRdb's pipeline rather than the authors' work. The table includes tens of thousands of clones, roughly 20% detected once.

The chain combines TRBV19 with TRBJ1-2; TRBD1 aligns across 10 bases. Sequenced: adjacent normal tissue. The source is a female donor with papillary thyroid cancer or a benign thyroid nodule (not recorded which). Some clones in this sample may be carry-over from other donors' samples. The DNA of the CDR3 is TGTGCCAGTAGTACACCGGGACAGGGGCACTATGGCTACACCTTC. Protein sequence: CASSTPGQGHYGYTF.